This is a list of T cell receptor beta chains from one sample in a study of blood T cells in healthy people across ages. TCRdb analysed the 5' RACE reads with MiXCR anew, one entry per CDR3 protein. Seen here are approximately 940,000 distinct CDR3 sequences, about 48% observed once, and the top ten hold around an eighth. Sequencing was performed on blood. These TCRs come from a man aged 25 to 45 in good health. The CDR3 runs from the conserved cysteine through the conserved F or W. A D gene is named only where the DNA matches it firmly. Clone size, where shown, is once, few, many, or a class for clones that have expanded.

size	V	D	J	DNA	CDR3
.	TRBV5-1	.	TRBJ2-1	TGCGCCAGCAGCGGCCGTGGGCAGGGGACTCACAATGAGCAGTTCTTC	CASSGRGQGTHNEQFF
.	TRBV3-1	.	TRBJ2-5	TGTGCCAGCAGCCAAGTGGAAACTTTCAAAGAGACCCAGTACTTC	CASSQVETFKETQYF
few	TRBV7-9	.	TRBJ2-7	TGTGCCAGCAGCTTTAGTCATCCTGGGGGGTACTTC	CASSFSHPGGYF
.	TRBV12-3/TRBV12-4	TRBD1	TRBJ1-2	TGTGCCGGCAGTACCGGGCCAGGGGGCTATGGCTACACCTTC	CAGSTGPGGYGYTF
.	TRBV5-1	TRBD1	TRBJ2-1	TGCGCCAGCACCGGGACAGGGGCCAATGAGCAGTTCTTC	CASTGTGANEQFF
few	TRBV9	.	TRBJ2-1	TGTGCCAGCAGCGTAGCACAGTACAATGAACAGTTCTTC	CASSVAQYNEQFF
many	TRBV7-9	.	TRBJ2-3	TGTGCCAGCAGCTTAGTGCTGGGGGCTACGGATACGCAGTATTTT	CASSLVLGATDTQYF
few	TRBV20-1	.	TRBJ1-5	TGCAGTGCTAGCGATCGCCAGGTCCCCTATCAGCCCCAGCATTTT	CSASDRQVPYQPQHF
.	TRBV12-3/TRBV12-4	.	TRBJ2-1	TGTGCCAGCAGGGCTATAAGGACGTCAACCTACAATGAGCAGTTCTTC	CASRAIRTSTYNEQFF
.	TRBV6-1	TRBD1	TRBJ1-5	TGTGCCAGCAGTGAAGCGCCGTGGACAGGGTACCAGCCCCAGCATTTT	CASSEAPWTGYQPQHF
few	TRBV18	TRBD1	TRBJ2-7	TGTGCCAGCTCACAACCCGGACAGGGGGCCTACGAGCAGTACTTC	CASSQPGQGAYEQYF
.	TRBV27	.	TRBJ2-7	TGTGCCAGCAGCCTGCGGTTAATGGGGGGGCAGTACTTC	CASSLRLMGGQYF
many	TRBV3-1	TRBD1	TRBJ2-3	TGTGCCAGCAGCCCACAGGGGTTTGGGACAGATACGCAGTATTTT	CASSPQGFGTDTQYF
.	TRBV20-1	.	TRBJ2-5	TGCAGTGCTCTCAGGCGTATCCAAGAGACCCAGTACTTC	CSALRRIQETQYF
few	TRBV12-3/TRBV12-4	.	TRBJ1-4	TGTGCCAGCAATGGTGGAGGGGGGGTAACTAATGAAAAACTGTTTTTT	CASNGGGGVTNEKLFF
.	TRBV15	.	TRBJ2-7	TGTGCCACCGGATTAGGGGGGGCGATCGATGAGCAGTACTTC	CATGLGGAIDEQYF
.	TRBV20-1	TRBD2	TRBJ2-7	TGCAGTGCTACGGGACTAGCGGGGGGCCCAAGCTCCTACAATGAGCAGTACTTC	CSATGLAGGPSSYNEQYF
.	TRBV28	.	TRBJ2-3	TGTGCCAGCAGGTACGGGACGAAATACACAGATACGCAGTATTTT	CASRYGTKYTDTQYF
few	TRBV6-2/TRBV6-3	.	TRBJ1-2	TGTGCCAGCAGTTCCTTCGTTAATAACTATGGCTACACCTTC	CASSSFVNNYGYTF
.	TRBV2	TRBD2	TRBJ2-3	TGTGCCAGCAGTGTGGACGTAGCGGGGGCCCACACGCAGTATTTT	CASSVDVAGAHTQYF
few	TRBV6-2/TRBV6-3	TRBD2	TRBJ2-7	TGTGCCAGCAGTTTAGCGGGGGAATACAATGAGCAGTACTTC	CASSLAGEYNEQYF
few	TRBV12-3/TRBV12-4	.	TRBJ2-3	TGTGCCAGCAGATTAATTTCAGATACGCAGTATTTT	CASRLISDTQYF
few	TRBV5-6	TRBD2	TRBJ2-1	TGTGCCAGCAGTGGGCTAGCGGGGACGAGCTCCTACAATGAGCAGTTCTTC	CASSGLAGTSSYNEQFF
.	TRBV12-3/TRBV12-4	TRBD1	TRBJ2-7	TGTGCCAGCAGCCCGACAGGGGGCTACGACGAGCAGTACTTC	CASSPTGGYDEQYF
.	TRBV6-5	.	TRBJ1-1	TGTGCCAGCGCGGCAGGGATGAACACTGAAGCTTTCTTT	CASAAGMNTEAFF
.	TRBV7-9	.	TRBJ1-2	TGTGCCAGCAGCTTAGAGGACGCTCGGGGTGGCTACACCTTC	CASSLEDARGGYTF
.	TRBV5-4	.	TRBJ2-5	TGTGCCAGCAGCTTCGACAGGTCCGCGACCCAGTACTTC	CASSFDRSATQYF
.	TRBV20-1	TRBD2	TRBJ2-5	TGCAGTGCTAGAGACACGGTAGCGGGGGGCCAGACCCAGTACTTC	CSARDTVAGGQTQYF
.	TRBV30	.	TRBJ2-7	TGTGCCTGGAGCAGGGTTTTCGAGCAGTACTTC	CAWSRVFEQYF
few	TRBV28	TRBD2	TRBJ2-3	TGTGCCAGCAGTTTCTCCAGACTAGCGGGGGGGACGCAGTATTTT	CASSFSRLAGGTQYF
.	TRBV7-9	TRBD1	TRBJ2-1	TGTGCCAGCAGTGTCAGGGGGCCGGGTGGCAATGAGCAGTTCTTC	CASSVRGPGGNEQFF
.	TRBV6-1	TRBD1	TRBJ2-5	TGTGCCAGCAGTGCCGGGACAGGGGACAATGAGCAGTACTTC	CASSAGTGDNEQYF
.	TRBV6-1	.	TRBJ1-2	TGTGCCAGCAGTGGAGGAACAGCCAAGTATGGCTACACCTTC	CASSGGTAKYGYTF
.	TRBV24-1	.	TRBJ2-7	TGTGCCACAGCTGGGCTATCCTACGAGCAGTACTTC	CATAGLSYEQYF
.	TRBV4-1	.	TRBJ1-1	TGCGCCAGCAGCCAGAGGGCGGGGGCTGAAGCTTTCTTT	CASSQRAGAEAFF
many	TRBV7-2	TRBD2	TRBJ2-1	TGTGCCAGCAGTTTAGGACTAGCCGCTTACAATGAGCAGTTCTTC	CASSLGLAAYNEQFF
.	TRBV5-1	.	TRBJ2-1	TGCGCCAGCAGCCTTCAGGGGACGGCCATGGAGGGGACTCCTAGCTCCTACAATGAGCAGTTCTTC	CASSLQGTAMEGTPSSYNEQFF